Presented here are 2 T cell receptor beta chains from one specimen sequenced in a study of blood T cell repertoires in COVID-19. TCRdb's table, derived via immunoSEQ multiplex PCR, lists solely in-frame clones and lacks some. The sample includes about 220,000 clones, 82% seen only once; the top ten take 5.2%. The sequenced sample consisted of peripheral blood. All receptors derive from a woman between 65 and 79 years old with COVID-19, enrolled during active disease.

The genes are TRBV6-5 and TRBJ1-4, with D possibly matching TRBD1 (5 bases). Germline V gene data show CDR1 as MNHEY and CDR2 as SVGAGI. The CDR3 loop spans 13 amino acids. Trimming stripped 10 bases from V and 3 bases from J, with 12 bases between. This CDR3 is CATGGTANEKLFF. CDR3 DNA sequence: TGTGCCACCGGAGGGACGGCTAATGAAAAACTGTTTTTT.

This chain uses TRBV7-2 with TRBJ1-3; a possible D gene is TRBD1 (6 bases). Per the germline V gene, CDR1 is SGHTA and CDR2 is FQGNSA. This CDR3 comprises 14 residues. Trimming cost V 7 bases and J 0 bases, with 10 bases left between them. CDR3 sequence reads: CASKRDTSGNTIYF. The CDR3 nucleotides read TGTGCCAGCAAGCGGGACACCTCTGGAAACACCATATATTTT.